Each of the 32 T cell receptor beta chains below was sequenced from the same sample in a study of T cell responses to AZD1222 COVID-19 vaccine. Repertoires were generated with immunoSEQ multiplex PCR, while TCRdb's copy carries only in-frame clones and drops some. Among 120,000 to 150,000 clones listed, around nine tenths were seen once. The input for sequencing was peripheral blood, taken on day 0 of MenACWY control vaccination. The receptors originated from an adult in good health.

The V call is TRBV21-1, the J call TRBJ2-7. TRBV21-1 is a listed pseudogene. The CDR3 covers 15 residues. The chain's CDR3 is CASSNTGTHRREQYF. As DNA, the CDR3 is TGTGCCAGCAGCAACACCGGGACCCATCGAAGGGAGCAGTACTTC.

The chain combines TRBV27 with TRBJ2-1, with D unresolved. V gave up 8 bases and J gave up 15 bases, with 20 bases separating them. This CDR3 comprises 12 residues. CDR1 and CDR2 from the germline V gene are MNHEY and SMNVEV (reference sequence). CDR3 sequence: CASFAFTGEGFF. CDR3 nucleotides: TGTGCCAGCTTTGCGTTTACGGGCGAAGGGTTCTTC.

The chain uses TRBV11-2 and TRBJ2-7; D is perhaps TRBD1 or TRBD2 (5 bases each). There are 13 residues in the CDR3. Trimming cost V 4 bases and J 6 bases, with 13 bases left between them. In germline, CDR1 is SGHAT, CDR2 FQNNGV. CDR3 coding DNA: TGTGCCAGCAGCTCCACTAGTGACAGCGAGCAGTACTTC. Its translation: CASSSTSDSEQYF.

The chain recombines TRBV5-6 with TRBJ1-2; no clear D gene. The CDR3 extends over 13 amino acids. V gave up 2 bases and J gave up 3 bases, with 8 bases separating them. Germline V CDR1 and CDR2: SGHDT, YYEEEE. DNA of the CDR3: TGTGCCAGCAGCTTCGGCAGCCACTATGGCTACACCTTC. Encoded protein: CASSFGSHYGYTF.

This clone appeared once. This chain connects TRBV19 to TRBJ2-3; D call uncertain. Germline values: CDR1 LNHDA, CDR2 SQIVND (reference sequence). Trimming cost V 4 bases and J 5 bases, with 13 bases left between them. This CDR3 contains 14 residues. Here the CDR3 DNA reads TGTGCCAGTAGTACCGGTCCCCGGCTAGATACGCAGTATTTT. Protein sequence: CASSTGPRLDTQYF.

This chain connects TRBV9 to TRBJ1-6, with D possibly being TRBD1 (6 bases). Germline V gene sequence: CDR1 SGDLS, CDR2 YYNGEE. This CDR3 contains 17 residues. V dropped 5 bases and J dropped 7 bases, with 22 bases sitting between them. The DNA for the CDR3 is TGTGCCAGCAGTTCCGGGGGTACGGGGGCTGGGAATTCACCCCTCCACTTT. Translated: CASSSGGTGAGNSPLHF.

The chain combines TRBV5-4 with TRBJ2-2; tentatively, D is TRBD1 (5 bases). CDR1 and CDR2 (germline): SGHNT, YYREEE (reference sequence). The CDR3 runs 15 residues. Deletions cut 5 bases from V and 5 bases from J, with 16 bases between. CDR3 nucleotides: TGTGCCAGCAGACCGCAGGGAACCCAGACCGGGGAGCTGTTTTTT. Its protein is CASRPQGTQTGELFF.

The genes are TRBV28 and TRBJ1-5; possibly TRBD1 for D (6 bases). Per germline, CDR1 MDHEN and CDR2 SYDVKM. Deletions cut 2 bases from V and 0 bases from J, with 14 bases between. The CDR3 consists of 17 residues. CDR3 protein: CASSLRGEFYSNQPQHF. The CDR3 region has the DNA TGTGCCAGCAGTTTAAGGGGGGAATTTTATAGCAATCAGCCCCAGCATTTT.

The rearrangement uses TRBV7-9 and TRBJ2-1; 12 nucleotides align to TRBD2. V shed 5 bases and J 0 bases; nucleotides not matched to a gene: 11. Germline V gives CDR1 SEHNR, CDR2 FQNEAQ (reference sequence). The CDR3 has 19 amino acids. CDR3 sequence: CASSTPPTSGGSSYNEQFF. As DNA, the CDR3 is TGTGCCAGCAGCACCCCCCCTACTAGCGGGGGGAGCTCCTACAATGAGCAGTTCTTC.

The CDR3 region is CASSPSGNTIYF. In DNA form, the CDR3 reads TGTGCCAGCAGCCCCTCTGGAAACACCATATATTTT. The rearrangement links TRBV3-1 (or the pseudogene TRBV3-2) to TRBJ1-3; no reliable D call. From germline, CDR1 is LGHDT and CDR2 YNNKEL (reference sequence). Trimming cost V 4 bases and J 0 bases, with 1 base left between them. The CDR3 loop spans 12 amino acids.

V gene TRBV27 combines with J gene TRBJ2-2; 7 bases are a match to TRBD2. V lost 4 bases, J lost 5 bases, and 1 base stayed unmatched. CDR3 length: 13 residues. Germline-derived CDR1 and CDR2 are MNHEY and SMNVEV (reference sequence). The CDR3: CASSWGGTGELFF. CDR3 sequence (DNA): TGTGCCAGCAGTTGGGGGGGGACCGGGGAGCTGTTTTTT.

This chain uses TRBV4-2 with TRBJ2-7, with no clear D. This CDR3 is built from 15 residues. Germline CDR1 and CDR2: LGHNA and YNFKEQ. Trimming left V 0 bases short and J 1 base short, with 10 bases between. In DNA form, the CDR3 reads TGTGCCAGCAGCCAAGAACCGGGCGTATCCTACGAGCAGTACTTC. Its protein is CASSQEPGVSYEQYF.

Regarding this clone: A much larger clonotype is one base distant, so this may be a read error. The genes are TRBV2 and TRBJ2-2; D uncertain. Trimming took off 4 bases at V and 1 base at J, with 4 bases between the two ends. This CDR3 comprises 13 residues. From germline, CDR1 is SNHLY and CDR2 FYNNEI. The CDR3 spells CASSGENTGELFF. In nucleotides, the CDR3 is TGTGCCAGCAGTGGGGAGAACACCGGGGAGCTGTTTTTT.

This chain links TRBV27 with TRBJ1-1; TRBD1 is a possible D gene (6 bases). Germline V gene lookup returns CDR1 MNHEY and CDR2 SMNVEV (reference sequence). V lost 2 bases and J lost 0, with 16 bases in between. The CDR3 runs 17 residues. The CDR3 coding sequence is TGTGCCAGCAGTTTAACCGCAATGGGACACCTGAACACTGAAGCTTTCTTT. Its protein is CASSLTAMGHLNTEAFF.

The V call is TRBV7-2, the J call TRBJ2-1; 7 nucleotides agree with TRBD2. This CDR3 has 19 residues. The germline CDR1 and CDR2 sequences are SGHTA and FQGNSA. V lost 4 bases to trimming and J lost 4 bases; unmatched junction nucleotides: 19. CDR3 protein: CASSSPGLVGVLTYNEQFF. The CDR3 DNA reads TGTGCCAGCAGCTCTCCCGGACTAGTGGGAGTCCTAACATACAATGAGCAGTTCTTC.

The rearrangement links TRBV4-2 to TRBJ1-5, with D tentatively TRBD1 (5 bases). This CDR3 is 14 amino acids long. Trimming took off 0 bases at V and 3 bases at J, with 6 bases between the two ends. CDR1 is LGHNA and CDR2 is YNFKEQ in the germline V gene. The CDR3 sequence is CASSQDRDNQPQHF. The CDR3 bases are TGTGCCAGCAGCCAAGACAGGGACAATCAGCCCCAGCATTTT.

This sequence joins TRBV6-4 and TRBJ2-1, with 11 bases that match TRBD2. CDR1 and CDR2 (germline): MRHNA, SNTAGT. The ends lost 2 bases at V and 3 bases at J; junction bases unmatched: 0. This CDR3 is built from 15 residues. This CDR3 is CASSDTSGGYNEQFF. CDR3 DNA: TGTGCCAGCAGTGACACTAGCGGGGGCTACAATGAGCAGTTCTTC.

The V and J genes are TRBV27 and TRBJ1-1; D may be TRBD1 (5 bases). Per the germline V gene, CDR1 is MNHEY and CDR2 is SMNVEV (reference sequence). Trimming stripped 7 bases from V and 1 base from J, with 13 bases between. The CDR3 contains 14 residues. CDR3 sequence: CASNPLGTNTEAFF. CDR3 in DNA: TGTGCCAGCAACCCATTGGGGACGAACACTGAAGCTTTCTTT.

The rearrangement links TRBV15 to TRBJ1-5; TRBD1 agrees at 9 bases. V was clipped by 5 bases and J by 4 bases; unmatched bases: 6. This CDR3 is built from 15 residues. Looked up from germline, CDR1 is LNHNV and CDR2 is YYDKDF (reference sequence). CDR3 in DNA: TGTGCCACCAGCTATGACAGGGGGGTAAATCAGCCCCAGCATTTT. Translating gives CATSYDRGVNQPQHF.

The gene calls are TRBV19 and TRBJ1-2; unclear D gene. The length of the CDR3 is 11 residues. The germline V gene encodes CDR1 LNHDA and CDR2 SQIVND (reference sequence). The germline V and J ends were trimmed by 6 bases and 4 bases, with 6 bases remaining between them. CDR3 region: CASSWSYGYTF. CDR3 in DNA: TGTGCCAGTAGCTGGTCCTATGGCTACACCTTC.

The chain employs TRBV28 and TRBJ2-3; 9 positions match TRBD2. The CDR3 extends over 13 amino acids. CDR1 and CDR2 (germline): MDHEN, SYDVKM. V trimming: 5 bases; J trimming: 5 bases; junction bases outside the gene matches: 2. As DNA, the CDR3 is TGTGCCAGCAGTCGGACTAGCGTAGATACGCAGTATTTT. Its translation is CASSRTSVDTQYF.

The chain couples TRBV7-2 to TRBJ2-7; D call uncertain. Germline-derived CDR1 and CDR2 are SGHTA and FQGNSA. The germline V and J ends were trimmed by 5 bases and 6 bases, with 8 bases remaining between them. This CDR3 comprises 11 residues. CDR3 loop: CASSLLIEQYF. CDR3 sequence (DNA): TGTGCCAGCAGCCTCCTGATCGAGCAGTACTTC.

This clone showed up just a few times. This chain uses TRBV21-1 with TRBJ1-6. TRBV21-1 is a listed pseudogene. This CDR3 region has 19 residues. The CDR3 region has the DNA TGTGCCAGCAGCAAAATGAGGCGGGGCAGGGGTTTAGGGAATTCACCCCTCCACTTT. The encoded protein is CASSKMRRGRGLGNSPLHF.

CDR3 residues: CASSAGNTEAFF. As DNA, the CDR3 is TGTGCCAGCAGTGCGGGAAACACTGAAGCTTTCTTT. V and J are TRBV6-6 and TRBJ1-1; D gene ambiguous. Deletions cut 5 bases from V and 2 bases from J, with 6 bases between. The CDR3 has 12 residues. Germline-derived CDR1 and CDR2 are MNHNY and SVGAGI (reference sequence).

V is TRBV29-1 and J is TRBJ2-1; TRBD2 matches 7 bases. The germline V gene encodes CDR1 SQVTM and CDR2 ANQGSEA. V dropped 5 bases and J dropped 7; count of bases not matched to a gene: 11. This CDR3 is built from 14 residues. The CDR3: CSVLGGGTVNEQFF. DNA of the CDR3: TGCAGCGTTCTTGGGGGGGGAACGGTTAATGAGCAGTTCTTC.

This clone was observed a few times. V gene TRBV12-5 combines with J gene TRBJ1-1; D is perhaps TRBD1 (6 bases). The CDR3 spans 15 residues. Per the germline V gene, CDR1 is LGHNT and CDR2 is FRNRAP. The V end lost 3 bases, the J end lost 3 bases, and 14 bases lay between the germline ends. As DNA, the CDR3 is TGTGCTAGTGGTTTCCCCTGGGGGGCGGACACTGAAGCTTTCTTT. This gives the protein CASGFPWGADTEAFF.

This chain uses TRBV18 with TRBJ1-5, with D unresolved. Trimming removed 3 bases from V and 0 bases from J, with 12 bases in between. The CDR3 runs to 16 residues. Per germline, CDR1 KGHSH and CDR2 LQKENI. The CDR3 coding sequence is TGTGCCAGCTCACCGGGCCAGGCAAATAGCAATCAGCCCCAGCATTTT. Amino acids: CASSPGQANSNQPQHF.

CDR3: CASSFGGYSNQPQHF. Written as DNA, the CDR3 is TGTGCCAGCAGTTTCGGAGGGTATAGCAATCAGCCCCAGCATTTT. The V and J genes are TRBV27 and TRBJ1-5; D call uncertain. Germline-derived CDR1 and CDR2 are MNHEY and SMNVEV (reference sequence). Trimming stripped 3 bases from V and 0 bases from J, with 9 bases between. The CDR3 totals 15 residues.

The chain employs TRBV4-2 and TRBJ2-7, with 11 bases lining up with TRBD2. CDR3 size: 17 residues. Germline V gives CDR1 LGHNA, CDR2 YNFKEQ. V shed 3 bases, J shed 3 bases, and the junction held 10 bases outside the gene matches. CDR3 loop: CASSQRYSGGVGYEQYF. DNA of the CDR3: TGTGCCAGCAGCCAGCGCTATAGCGGGGGGGTAGGCTACGAGCAGTACTTC.

The V gene is TRBV9, the J gene TRBJ1-2; 7 nucleotides match TRBD1. CDR3 size: 14 residues. J lost 8 bases, V lost 0 bases, and 7 bases had no gene match. Germline V gene sequence: CDR1 SGDLS, CDR2 YYNGEE. CDR3 residues: CASSVVEGARGYTF. The CDR3 DNA sequence: TGTGCCAGCAGCGTAGTAGAGGGGGCGAGGGGCTACACCTTC. Using reference TRBV9 and TRBJ1-2 for the parts outside the CDR3, the full variable domain is DSGVTQTPKHLITATGQRVTLRCSPRSGDLSVYWYQQSLDQGLQFLIQYYNGEERAKGNILERFSAQQFPDLHSELNLSSLELGDSALYFCASSVVEGARGYTFGSGTRLTVV.

The chain uses TRBV4-1 and TRBJ2-3; D not resolved. The CDR3 contains 15 residues. With 4 bases removed from V and 2 bases from J, the gap between germline ends came to 13 bases. Germline V gives CDR1 MGHRA, CDR2 YSYEKL. CDR3 sequence: CASSPKDLATDTQYF. The CDR3 bases are TGCGCCAGCAGCCCTAAAGACCTCGCCACAGATACGCAGTATTTT.

The chain recombines TRBV27 with TRBJ2-1, with 7 bases matching TRBD2. The germline CDR1 and CDR2 sequences are MNHEY and SMNVEV (reference sequence). V dropped 3 bases and J dropped 7; count of bases not matched to a gene: 9. The CDR3 totals 15 residues. For the CDR3, the DNA is TGTGCCAGCAGTTTTTTGGCGGGAGTTGGGAATGAGCAGTTCTTC. It is translated as CASSFLAGVGNEQFF.